This is a list of T cell receptor beta chains from one sample in a study of Tregs in tolerant kidney transplant recipients. Sequencing used immunoSEQ multiplex PCR; TCRdb keeps in-frame clones, though not all of them. The profile covers more than 12,000 clones, with around three quarters appearing a single time and 1.5% to 2% taken by the ten largest. The specimen comprised Tregs from blood, sampled before the transplant. The source of these receptors is a human donor who received a combined kidney and bone marrow transplant. Each CDR3 is given with its conserved first and last residue. The order of the fields is CDR3 DNA, CDR3 protein, J gene, clone size, D gene, V gene. A D gene is named only where the DNA matches it firmly. Size values are once, few and many counts, or a class for expanded clones, and some rows have none.

TGTGCCAGCAGCTTAGTTACGGGGGACGAGCAGTACTTC,CASSLVTGDEQYF,TRBJ2-7,few,-,TRBV7-8
TGTGCCAGTAGTACGGACAGGTCACAGCCCCAGCATTTT,CASSTDRSQPQHF,TRBJ1-5,-,TRBD1,TRBV19
TGCGCCAGCAGCCCCCAGACAGGAATCACTGAAGCTTTCTTT,CASSPQTGITEAFF,TRBJ1-1,-,-,TRBV5-1
TGCGCCAGCAGTGACGGCGGGAGAGGGGGAGAGACCCAGTACTTC,CASSDGGRGGETQYF,TRBJ2-5,-,-,TRBV10-1
TGTGCCAGCAGCTTTAGGACAGGGGGCGTCTACAATGAGCAGTTCTTC,CASSFRTGGVYNEQFF,TRBJ2-1,-,TRBD1,TRBV5-6
TGCGCCAGCAGCTTGCGCCTCCGGGATACGCAGTATTTT,CASSLRLRDTQYF,TRBJ2-3,few,-,TRBV5-1
TGTGCCAGCAGCCGCGGAGGACTAGTGATTGAGACCCAGTACTTC,CASSRGGLVIETQYF,TRBJ2-5,-,TRBD2,TRBV7-8
TGTGCCAGCAGCCAAGGGACTAGCGGGGGATCTAGGGTAAATGAGCAGTTCTTC,CASSQGTSGGSRVNEQFF,TRBJ2-1,-,TRBD2,TRBV4-2
TGTGCCACCAGCAGAGGGGACAGGCCCAATCAGCCCCAGCATTTT,CATSRGDRPNQPQHF,TRBJ1-5,-,TRBD1,TRBV15
TGTGCCAGCAGTTGGACTAGCTTAGAGGAGCTGTTTTTT,CASSWTSLEELFF,TRBJ2-2,-,TRBD2,TRBV6-1
TGTGCCAGCAGCCCCTCCACAGGGAGAGGCAATCAGCCCCAGCATTTT,CASSPSTGRGNQPQHF,TRBJ1-5,-,-,TRBV11-2
TGTGCCAGCTCACCGGTACAGGGGGCGCAGCCCCAGCATTTT,CASSPVQGAQPQHF,TRBJ1-5,few,TRBD1,TRBV18
TGTGCCAGCGGAAACCGTCCCGGGACACCGGGTGAAGCTTTCTTT,CASGNRPGTPGEAFF,TRBJ1-1,-,-,TRBV5-6
TGTGCCAGCAGCTTGGTGGGGGCGGTAGGCTACACCTTC,CASSLVGAVGYTF,TRBJ1-2,-,-,TRBV5-4
TGTGCCAGCAGTGCCAGACTAGCGGGGGGCTCCTACGAGCAGTACTTC,CASSARLAGGSYEQYF,TRBJ2-7,-,TRBD2,TRBV6-1
TGTGCCAGCAGTTTCTCTGCAACGACAGTATACAATGAGCAGTTCTTC,CASSFSATTVYNEQFF,TRBJ2-1,-,-,TRBV28
TGTGCCAGCAGCTTTCACTCCCTCGGCGAGCAGTACTTC,CASSFHSLGEQYF,TRBJ2-7,-,-,TRBV7-2
TGTGCCAGCAGCGTAGATGGAGGGGGGGTGCAATTCTTC,CASSVDGGGVQFF,TRBJ2-1,-,-,TRBV9
TGTGCCAGCAGAGGGGACAGGGAAAGGGTCTATGGCTACACCTTC,CASRGDRERVYGYTF,TRBJ1-2,-,TRBD1,TRBV6-1
TGCGCCAGCAGAGCCGTTTTGACTAATGAAAAACTGTTTTTT,CASRAVLTNEKLFF,TRBJ1-4,few,-,TRBV4-1
TGTGCCAGCAGTCGGGGGTCTTTCTCCTACGAGCAGTACTTC,CASSRGSFSYEQYF,TRBJ2-7,-,-,TRBV2
TGCGCCAGCAGCCAATTCGGAGGGACGTCAGATACGCAGTATTTT,CASSQFGGTSDTQYF,TRBJ2-3,-,-,TRBV4-1
TGTGCCAGCAGCTTAGTAGGTAGCGGGGGATTCACCGGGGAGCTGTTTTTT,CASSLVGSGGFTGELFF,TRBJ2-2,-,TRBD2,TRBV11-2
TGTGCCAGCAGTTCAGACAGCGAAAAACTGTTTTTT,CASSSDSEKLFF,TRBJ1-4,-,-,TRBV28
TGTGCCAGCAGCTTTTACCGGGACAAAAAAAACATTCAGTACTTC,CASSFYRDKKNIQYF,TRBJ2-4,-,-,TRBV5-4
TGTGCCAGCAGCTTAGGGTCGAAGCGGGAGGGCTACTCCTACAATGAGCAGTTCTTC,CASSLGSKREGYSYNEQFF,TRBJ2-1,-,TRBD2,TRBV7-2
TGCGCCAGCAGCGGGGACAGGGGGCTAGGTGGCTACACCTTC,CASSGDRGLGGYTF,TRBJ1-2,-,TRBD1,TRBV5-1
TGCAGCGTTGATGACAGGTCTGGGGCCAACGTCCTGACTTTC,CSVDDRSGANVLTF,TRBJ2-6,-,-,TRBV29-1
TGCGCCAGCAGCCTACAGGGGGGGTACTATAATTCACCCCTCCACTTT,CASSLQGGYYNSPLHF,TRBJ1-6,-,TRBD1,TRBV5-1
TGCAGTGCTAGGTTCCCGGATACGCAGTATTTT,CSARFPDTQYF,TRBJ2-3,-,-,TRBV20-1
TGTGCCAGCAGCCCCCGACTAGGAAAGGCCTATACGCAGTATTTT,CASSPRLGKAYTQYF,TRBJ2-3,-,-,TRBV14
TGTGCCATCAGGAGCTCCTATAATTCACCCCTCCACTTT,CAIRSSYNSPLHF,TRBJ1-6,-,-,TRBV10-3
TGTGCCTGGAGTCACCGGGGAGATGGCTACACCTTC,CAWSHRGDGYTF,TRBJ1-2,-,-,TRBV30
TGCGCCAGCAGCCGCCAGACAGATAATTCACCCCTCCACTTT,CASSRQTDNSPLHF,TRBJ1-6,-,-,TRBV4-1
TGTGCCATCGGCGGTACCTACGAGCAGTACTTC,CAIGGTYEQYF,TRBJ2-7,-,-,TRBV28
TGTGCCAGCAGTTACCTTCGTAAGACAGGGGACTACGAGCAGTACTTC,CASSYLRKTGDYEQYF,TRBJ2-7,few,TRBD1,TRBV6-6
TGCGCCAGCAGCCAAGATCGAACAGGCGGAGCCAAAAACATTCAGTACTTC,CASSQDRTGGAKNIQYF,TRBJ2-4,-,-,TRBV4-1
TGTGCCAGCAGTGGATGGACAGGGTCTGGAAACACCATATATTTT,CASSGWTGSGNTIYF,TRBJ1-3,few,TRBD1,TRBV6-6
TGTGCCAGCAGTGACGGGACAGGGGCAGGATATGGCTACACCTTC,CASSDGTGAGYGYTF,TRBJ1-2,-,TRBD1,TRBV2
TGTGCCAGCAGCTTCCCGGGAAGGGATACGCAGTATTTT,CASSFPGRDTQYF,TRBJ2-3,-,-,TRBV7-6
TGTGCCAGCAGCTCCCCAGGGGGTCAGAGCCTGGAGCAGTACTTC,CASSSPGGQSLEQYF,TRBJ2-7,-,TRBD1,TRBV28
TGTGCCAGCAGTTTATGGACGGAGCTGGGCTACACCTTC,CASSLWTELGYTF,TRBJ1-2,-,-,TRBV28
TGTGCCAGCAGTGGGGAAATGACAGGGGGGTATGGCTACACCTTC,CASSGEMTGGYGYTF,TRBJ1-2,-,TRBD1,TRBV2
TGTGCCTGGGGTACAGGGGAAACTGAAGCTTTCTTT,CAWGTGETEAFF,TRBJ1-1,-,TRBD1,TRBV30
TGTGCCATCATGACAGACAGGGACTATGGCTACACCTTC,CAIMTDRDYGYTF,TRBJ1-2,-,TRBD1,TRBV10-3
TGTGCCAGCAGCTACGACAGCTCTAATGAAAAACTGTTTTTT,CASSYDSSNEKLFF,TRBJ1-4,-,-,TRBV7-9
TGTGCCACCAGCAGGGGACAGGGCTGGGGTGAAAAACTGTTTTTT,CATSRGQGWGEKLFF,TRBJ1-4,few,TRBD1,TRBV15
TGTGCCAGCAGCTCAAGGGGGGGGAACACCGGGGAGCTGTTTTTT,CASSSRGGNTGELFF,TRBJ2-2,-,-,TRBV7-6
TGTGCCAGCAGCAACAAGGGAGGGATCGCTTTCTTT,CASSNKGGIAFF,TRBJ1-1,-,-,TRBV11-2
TGTGCCAGCAGGGGATGGGGGGCAGATACGCAGTATTTT,CASRGWGADTQYF,TRBJ2-3,-,-,TRBV28
TGTGCCAGCAGCTCGCAGGGGGCTAATGAAAAACTGTTTTTT,CASSSQGANEKLFF,TRBJ1-4,-,TRBD1,TRBV5-4
TGTGCCAGCACACTCACAGGTCTCAGCTCCTACGAGCAGTACTTC,CASTLTGLSSYEQYF,TRBJ2-7,-,-,TRBV7-9
TGTGCCAGCAGTTACTCATTCGGCACAGATAATCAGCCCCAGCATTTT,CASSYSFGTDNQPQHF,TRBJ1-5,-,-,TRBV6-6
TGTGCCAGCAGTTGGGACAGGGGGCAAGAGACCCAGTACTTC,CASSWDRGQETQYF,TRBJ2-5,-,TRBD1,TRBV6-5
TGTGCCACCAGCAGAGATCGAACGAGAGCTTTCTTT,CATSRDRTRAFF,TRBJ1-1,-,-,TRBV15